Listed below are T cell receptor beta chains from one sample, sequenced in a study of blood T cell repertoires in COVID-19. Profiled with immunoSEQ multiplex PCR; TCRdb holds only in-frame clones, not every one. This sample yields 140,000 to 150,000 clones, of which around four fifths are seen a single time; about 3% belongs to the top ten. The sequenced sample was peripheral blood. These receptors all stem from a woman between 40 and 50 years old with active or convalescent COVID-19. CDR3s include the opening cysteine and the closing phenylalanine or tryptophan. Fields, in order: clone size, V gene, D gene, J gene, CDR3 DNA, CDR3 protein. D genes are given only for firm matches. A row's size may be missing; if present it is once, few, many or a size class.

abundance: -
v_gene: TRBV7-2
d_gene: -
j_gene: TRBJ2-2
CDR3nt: TGTGCCGGATCGGGGAGGACGAACACCGGGGAGCTGTTTTTT
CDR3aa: CAGSGRTNTGELFF

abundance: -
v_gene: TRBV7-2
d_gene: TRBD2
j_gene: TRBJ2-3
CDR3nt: TGTGCCAGCAGCTTAGTCCTAGCGGGAGCCACAGATACGCAGTATTTT
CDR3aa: CASSLVLAGATDTQYF

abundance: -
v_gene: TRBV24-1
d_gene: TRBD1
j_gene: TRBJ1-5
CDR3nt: TGTGCCACCAGTGATCGGGACAGGGGGCCCCATCAGCCCCAGCATTTT
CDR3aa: CATSDRDRGPHQPQHF

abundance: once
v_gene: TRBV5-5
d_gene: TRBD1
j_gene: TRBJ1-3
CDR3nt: TGTGCCAGCGGGACAGGGAGTCACTCTGGAAACACCATATATTTT
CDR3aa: CASGTGSHSGNTIYF

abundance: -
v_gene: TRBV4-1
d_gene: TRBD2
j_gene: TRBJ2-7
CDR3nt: TGCGCCAGCAGCCCTTCACCCGGACTAGCGGGAGTATACGAGCAGTACTTC
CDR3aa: CASSPSPGLAGVYEQYF

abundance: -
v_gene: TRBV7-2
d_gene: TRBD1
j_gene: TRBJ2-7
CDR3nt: TGTGCCAGCAGCACCCGGAGACAGGGGGCGATGAACGAGCAGTACTTC
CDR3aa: CASSTRRQGAMNEQYF

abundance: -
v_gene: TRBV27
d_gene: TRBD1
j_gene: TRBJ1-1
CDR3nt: TGTGCCAGCAGTCCAGGGGGCCTGGACACTGAAGCTTTCTTT
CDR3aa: CASSPGGLDTEAFF

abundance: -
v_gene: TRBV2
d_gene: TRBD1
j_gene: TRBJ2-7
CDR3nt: TGTGCCAGCAGGGCGACAGGGCTCACCTACGAGCAGTACTTC
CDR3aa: CASRATGLTYEQYF

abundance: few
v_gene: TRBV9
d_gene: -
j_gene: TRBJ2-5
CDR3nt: TGTGCCAGCAGCCCCCTGTACCAAGAGACCCAGTACTTC
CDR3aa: CASSPLYQETQYF

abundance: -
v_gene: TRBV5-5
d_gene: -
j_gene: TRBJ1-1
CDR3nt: TGTGCCAGCAGCTTGTACGGGGTGAACACTGAAGCTTTCTTT
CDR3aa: CASSLYGVNTEAFF

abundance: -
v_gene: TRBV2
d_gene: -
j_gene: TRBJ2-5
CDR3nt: TGTGCCAGCGCCTTCAGGGGCTTGCAAGAGACCCAGTACTTC
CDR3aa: CASAFRGLQETQYF

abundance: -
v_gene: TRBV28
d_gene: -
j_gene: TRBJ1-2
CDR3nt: TGTGCCAGCAGTACTATCCAGGCTGGGACAAAGGATGGCTACACCTTC
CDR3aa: CASSTIQAGTKDGYTF

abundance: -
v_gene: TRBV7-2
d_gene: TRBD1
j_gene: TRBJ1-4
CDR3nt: TGTGCCAGCAGCGCCCGACAGGGGACTAATGAAAAACTGTTTTTT
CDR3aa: CASSARQGTNEKLFF

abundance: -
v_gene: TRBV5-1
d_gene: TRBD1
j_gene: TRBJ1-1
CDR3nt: TGCGCCAGCAGCTTGACAGGGGCGAACACTGAAGCTTTCTTT
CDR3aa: CASSLTGANTEAFF

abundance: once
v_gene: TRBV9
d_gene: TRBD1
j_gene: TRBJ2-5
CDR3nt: TGTGCCAGCAGCGTAGGGTCGGGACAGAACCAAGAGACCCAGTACTTC
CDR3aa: CASSVGSGQNQETQYF

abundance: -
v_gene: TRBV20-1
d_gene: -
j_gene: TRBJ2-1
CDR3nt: TGCAGTGCCCCCCAGGTGGATGAGCAGTTCTTC
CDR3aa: CSAPQVDEQFF